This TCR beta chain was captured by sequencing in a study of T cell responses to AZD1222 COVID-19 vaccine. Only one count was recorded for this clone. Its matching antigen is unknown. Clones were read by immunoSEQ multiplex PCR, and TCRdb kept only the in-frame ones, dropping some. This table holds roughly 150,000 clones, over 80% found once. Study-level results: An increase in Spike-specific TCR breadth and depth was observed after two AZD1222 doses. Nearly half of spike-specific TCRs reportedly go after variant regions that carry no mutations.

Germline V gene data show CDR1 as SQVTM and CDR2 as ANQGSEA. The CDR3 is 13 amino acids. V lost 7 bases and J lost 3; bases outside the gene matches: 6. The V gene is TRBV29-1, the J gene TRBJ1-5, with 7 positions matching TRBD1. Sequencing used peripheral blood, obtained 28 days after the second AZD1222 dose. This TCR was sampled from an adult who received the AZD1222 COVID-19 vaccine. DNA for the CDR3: TGCAGCGCGTCAGGGGGGCCCAATCAGCCCCAGCATTTT. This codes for CSASGGPNQPQHF.